The following is a T cell receptor beta chain sequence with its context. Libraries were prepared by immunoSEQ multiplex PCR; TCRdb keeps only in-frame clonotypes and omits some of them. The repertoire includes some 120,000 clones, over 70% of them detected once, and around 5.6% sits in the top ten. The data were taken from a study of blood T cell repertoires in COVID-19. Whole-study context: Sites in the United States, Italy and Spain provided acute and convalescent COVID-19 samples. PBMCs, B-cell-depleted T cells, or T cells were the source of the cDNA or gDNA that made up the material.

The J segment lost 9 bases and the V segment lost 3 bases, leaving 13 bases of the junction unmatched. Germline CDR1 and CDR2: MNHEY and SVGEGT. The length of the CDR3 is 16 residues. The J gene is TRBJ2-1, the V gene TRBV6-2 or TRBV6-3; 8 bases are a match to TRBD2. The sequence came from a man older than 75 with active or convalescent COVID-19. Sequencing input: peripheral blood. CDR3: CASSYNRRTSPTEQFF. The CDR3 DNA reads as TGTGCCAGCAGTTATAACAGGAGGACTAGCCCCACTGAGCAGTTCTTC.